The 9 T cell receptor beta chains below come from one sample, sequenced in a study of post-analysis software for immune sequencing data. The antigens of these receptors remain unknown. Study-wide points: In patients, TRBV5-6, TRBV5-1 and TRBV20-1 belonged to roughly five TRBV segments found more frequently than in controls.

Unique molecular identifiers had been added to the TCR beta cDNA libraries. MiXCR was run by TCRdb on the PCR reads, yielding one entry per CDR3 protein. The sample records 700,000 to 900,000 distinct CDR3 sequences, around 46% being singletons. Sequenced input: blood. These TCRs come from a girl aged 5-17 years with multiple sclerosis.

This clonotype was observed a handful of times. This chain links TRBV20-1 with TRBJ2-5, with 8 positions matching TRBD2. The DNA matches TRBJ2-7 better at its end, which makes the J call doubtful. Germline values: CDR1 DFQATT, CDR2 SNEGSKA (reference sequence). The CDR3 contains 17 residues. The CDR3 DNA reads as TGCAGTGCTAGAGGCTGGCACGGCGGGAGGATGGCGTACGAGCAGTACTTC. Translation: CSARGWHGGRMAYEQYF.

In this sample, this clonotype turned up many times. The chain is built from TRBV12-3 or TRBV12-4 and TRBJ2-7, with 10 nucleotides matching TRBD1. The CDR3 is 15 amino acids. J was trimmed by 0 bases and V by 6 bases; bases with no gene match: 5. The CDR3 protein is CASSPRDRGSYEQYF. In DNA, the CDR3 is TGTGCCAGCAGCCCTAGGGACAGGGGCTCCTACGAGCAGTACTTC.

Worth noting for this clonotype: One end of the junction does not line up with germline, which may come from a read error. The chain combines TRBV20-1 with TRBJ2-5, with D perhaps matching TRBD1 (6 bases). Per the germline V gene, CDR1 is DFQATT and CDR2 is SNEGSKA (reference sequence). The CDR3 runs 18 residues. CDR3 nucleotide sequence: TGCGGTGCTCCTCGGAGTCGGCAGGCTGCAGGGGAACGGGAGACCCAGTACTTC. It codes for CGAPRSRQAAGERETQYF.

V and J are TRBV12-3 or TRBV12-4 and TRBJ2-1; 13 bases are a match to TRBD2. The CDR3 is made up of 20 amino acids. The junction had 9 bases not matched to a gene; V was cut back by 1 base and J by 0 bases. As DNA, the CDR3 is TGTGCCAGCAGTTTAGTGGCAACTAGCGGGAGGGCGAGCTCCTACAATGAGCAGTTCTTC. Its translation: CASSLVATSGRASSYNEQFF.

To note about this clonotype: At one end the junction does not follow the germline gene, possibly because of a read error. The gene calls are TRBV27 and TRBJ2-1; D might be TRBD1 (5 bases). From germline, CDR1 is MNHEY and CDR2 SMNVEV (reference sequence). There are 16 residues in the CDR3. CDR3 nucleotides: TGTGCCAGCACCCCCTTAGGCGACAGCTCCCACAATGAGCAGTTCTTC. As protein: CASTPLGDSSHNEQFF.

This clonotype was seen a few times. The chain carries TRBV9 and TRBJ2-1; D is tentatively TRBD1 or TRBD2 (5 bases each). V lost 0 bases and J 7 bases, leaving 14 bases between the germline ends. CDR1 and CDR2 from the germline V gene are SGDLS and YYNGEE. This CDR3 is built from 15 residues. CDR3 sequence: CASSVGGSAINEQFF. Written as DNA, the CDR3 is TGTGCCAGCAGCGTAGGGGGGAGTGCTATTAATGAGCAGTTCTTC.

The CDR3 nucleotides read TGTGCCAGCAGTTTCGGGTCGGTCAATGAGCAGTTCTTC. Amino acid sequence: CASSFGSVNEQFF. The gene calls are TRBV28 and TRBJ2-1; D is unresolved. This CDR3 spans 13 amino acids. V lost 3 bases and J 6 bases, leaving 9 bases between the germline ends. The germline V gene has CDR1 MDHEN and CDR2 SYDVKM. The variable domain in full, with the rest retrieved from reference TRBV28 and TRBJ2-1, is DVKVTQSSRYLVKRTGEKVFLECVQDMDHENMFWYRQDPGLGLRLIYFSYDVKMKEKGDIPEGYSVSREKKERFSLILESASTNQTSMYLCASSFGSVNEQFFGPGTRLTVL.

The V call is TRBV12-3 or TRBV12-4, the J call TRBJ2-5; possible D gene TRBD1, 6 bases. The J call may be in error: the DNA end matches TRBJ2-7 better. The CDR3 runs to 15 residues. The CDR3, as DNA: TGTGCCAGCAGTCCCAGGGGCCCCGGGTACTACGAGCAGTACTTC. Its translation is CASSPRGPGYYEQYF.

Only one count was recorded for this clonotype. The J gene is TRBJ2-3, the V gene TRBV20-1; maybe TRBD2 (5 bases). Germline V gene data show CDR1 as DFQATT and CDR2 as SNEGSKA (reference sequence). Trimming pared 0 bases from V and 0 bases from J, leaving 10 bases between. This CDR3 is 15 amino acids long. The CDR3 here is CSARDRRTSTDTQYF. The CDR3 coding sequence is TGCAGTGCTAGAGATCGAAGGACTAGCACAGATACGCAGTATTTT.